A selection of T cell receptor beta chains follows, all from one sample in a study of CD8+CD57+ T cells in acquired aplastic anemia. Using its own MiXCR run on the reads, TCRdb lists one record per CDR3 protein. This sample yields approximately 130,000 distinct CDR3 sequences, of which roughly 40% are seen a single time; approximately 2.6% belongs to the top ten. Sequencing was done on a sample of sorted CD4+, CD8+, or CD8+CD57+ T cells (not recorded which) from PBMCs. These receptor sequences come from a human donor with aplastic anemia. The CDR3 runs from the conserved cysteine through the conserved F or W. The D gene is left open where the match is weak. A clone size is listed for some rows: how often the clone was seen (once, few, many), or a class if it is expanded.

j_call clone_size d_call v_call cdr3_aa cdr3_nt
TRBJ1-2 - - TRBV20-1 CSLRGVGRNYGYTF TGCAGCCTCAGAGGGGTGGGGCGCAACTATGGCTACACCTTC
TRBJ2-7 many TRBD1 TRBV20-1 CSAILTGKDEQYF TGCAGTGCTATCTTGACAGGGAAGGACGAGCAGTACTTC
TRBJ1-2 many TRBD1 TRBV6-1 CASSRTGDGYTF TGTGCCAGCAGTCGGACAGGGGACGGCTACACCTTC
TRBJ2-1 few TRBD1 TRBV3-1 CASGDSSYNEQFF TGTGCCAGCGGGGACAGCTCCTACAATGAGCAGTTCTTC
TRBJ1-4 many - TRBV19 CASYGESNEKLFF TGTGCCAGTTACGGGGAGTCTAATGAAAAACTGTTTTTT
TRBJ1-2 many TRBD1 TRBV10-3 CAITGQGLYGYTF TGTGCCATCACCGGACAGGGACTTTACGGCTACACCTTC
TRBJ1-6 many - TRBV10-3 CAIRPSQGKNSPLHF TGTGCCATCAGGCCCAGTCAGGGGAAAAATTCACCCCTCCACTTT
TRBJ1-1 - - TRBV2 CASMFGGRATNEAFF TGTGCCAGCATGTTCGGGGGGAGGGCAACTAATGAAGCTTTCTTT
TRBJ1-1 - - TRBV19 CASSISRFAEAFF TGTGCCAGTAGTATCTCGAGGTTCGCTGAAGCTTTCTTT
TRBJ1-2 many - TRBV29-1 CSVGEGGGYTF TGCAGCGTTGGGGAAGGGGGGGGCTACACCTTC
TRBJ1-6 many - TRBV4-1 CASSQVDMGFLNSPLHF TGCGCCAGCAGCCAAGTAGATATGGGGTTCCTTAATTCACCCCTCCACTTT
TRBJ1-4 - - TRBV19 CASMQYVEGNEKLFF TGTGCCAGTATGCAGTATGTAGAGGGTAATGAAAAACTGTTTTTT
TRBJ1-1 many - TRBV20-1 CSAHSPGGPNTEAFF TGCAGTGCCCATTCCCCTGGGGGCCCAAACACTGAAGCTTTCTTT
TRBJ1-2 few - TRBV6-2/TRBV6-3 CASSYRGEYGYTF TGTGCCAGCAGTTACAGGGGAGAATATGGCTACACCTTC
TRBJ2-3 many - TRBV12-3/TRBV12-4 CASRKGGTDTQYF TGTGCCAGTAGGAAAGGGGGCACAGATACGCAGTATTTT
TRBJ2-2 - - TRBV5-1 CASSFPSLAGELFF TGCGCCAGCAGCTTTCCAAGCCTGGCCGGGGAGCTGTTTTTT
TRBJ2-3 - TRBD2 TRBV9 CARSPSGVSTDTQYF TGTGCTAGATCCCCTAGCGGGGTAAGCACAGATACGCAGTATTTT
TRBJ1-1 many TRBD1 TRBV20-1 CSARPGGKMNTEAFF TGCAGTGCTAGACCAGGGGGGAAAATGAACACTGAAGCTTTCTTT
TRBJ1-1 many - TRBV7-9 CASSSLGGFHTEAFF TGTGCCAGCAGCTCGCTAGGGGGGTTCCACACTGAAGCTTTCTTT
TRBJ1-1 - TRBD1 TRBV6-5 CASSYPRGGDRVFGTEAFF TGTGCCAGCAGTTACCCGCGAGGGGGGGACAGGGTATTTGGTACTGAAGCTTTCTTT
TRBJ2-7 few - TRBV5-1 CASSLEITGKVYEQYF TGCGCCAGCAGCTTGGAAATCACAGGGAAAGTCTACGAGCAGTACTTC
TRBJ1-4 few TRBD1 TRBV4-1 CASSQDADREGEKLFF TGCGCCAGCAGCCAAGACGCTGACAGGGAAGGTGAAAAACTGTTTTTT
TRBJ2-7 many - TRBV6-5 CASSRSVSSYEQYF TGTGCCAGCAGTCGCAGCGTTTCCTCCTACGAGCAGTACTTC
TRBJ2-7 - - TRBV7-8 CASSLGGDNYEQYF TGTGCCAGCAGCTTAGGGGGGGACAACTACGAGCAGTACTTC
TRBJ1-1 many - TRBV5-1 CASNNQVNTEAFF TGCGCCAGCAATAATCAGGTGAACACTGAAGCTTTCTTT
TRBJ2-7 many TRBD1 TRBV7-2 CASSLVQDRYEQYF TGTGCCAGCAGCTTAGTGCAGGACAGGTACGAGCAGTACTTC
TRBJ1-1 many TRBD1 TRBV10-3 CAIGQGSELAEAFF TGTGCCATCGGACAGGGAAGTGAGTTGGCTGAAGCTTTCTTT
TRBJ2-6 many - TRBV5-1 CASSLVVTHSGANVLTF TGCGCCAGCAGCTTGGTGGTCACCCACTCTGGGGCCAACGTCCTGACTTTC
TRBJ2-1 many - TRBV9 CASSSRGGSYNEQFF TGTGCCAGCAGCTCAAGGGGGGGGTCCTACAATGAGCAGTTCTTC
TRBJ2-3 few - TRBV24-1 CATSGSLTDTQYF TGTGCCACCAGCGGGAGTTTGACAGATACGCAGTATTTT
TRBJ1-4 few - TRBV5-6 CASSLKGDGGKEKLFF TGTGCCAGCAGCTTGAAAGGAGACGGGGGAAAGGAAAAACTGTTTTTT
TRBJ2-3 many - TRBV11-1 CASSLGGASLTDTQYF TGTGCCAGCAGCTTAGGAGGGGCTTCACTCACAGATACGCAGTATTTT
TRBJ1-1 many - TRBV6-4 CASSSSVLTEAFF TGTGCCAGCAGTTCAAGTGTCCTGACTGAAGCTTTCTTT
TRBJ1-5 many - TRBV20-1 CSADRIYSNQPQHF TGCAGTGCCGACAGAATCTATAGCAATCAGCCCCAGCATTTT
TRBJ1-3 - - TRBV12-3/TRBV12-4 CASSPPGSSTYSGNTIYF TGTGCCAGCAGTCCCCCGGGATCGTCAACGTACTCTGGAAACACCATATATTTT
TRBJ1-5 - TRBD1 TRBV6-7 CASGDTGGAGQPQHF TGTGCCAGCGGGGATACAGGGGGTGCTGGACAGCCCCAGCATTTT
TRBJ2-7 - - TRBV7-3 CASSLTGANEQYF TGTGCCAGCAGCTTAACGGGAGCCAACGAGCAGTACTTC
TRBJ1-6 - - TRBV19 CASSPGPSREDYNSPLHF TGTGCCAGTAGTCCGGGACCCTCACGGGAAGACTATAATTCACCCCTCCACTTT
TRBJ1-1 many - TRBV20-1 CSALDTEAFF TGCAGTGCTCTCGACACTGAAGCTTTCTTT
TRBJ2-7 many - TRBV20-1 CSAKRVGYEQYF TGCAGTGCTAAAAGGGTCGGGTACGAGCAGTACTTC
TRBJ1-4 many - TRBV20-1 CSALWRGGSEKLFF TGCAGTGCTTTATGGCGGGGAGGAAGTGAAAAACTGTTTTTT
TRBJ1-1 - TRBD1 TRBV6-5 CASSYDTGGRTEAFF TGTGCCAGCAGTTACGATACAGGGGGAAGGACTGAAGCTTTCTTT
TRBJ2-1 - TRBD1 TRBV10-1 CASTLEGGQGLRGEQFF TGTGCCAGCACCCTCGAAGGGGGACAGGGGCTTCGGGGGGAGCAGTTCTTC
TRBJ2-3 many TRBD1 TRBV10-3 CAISGGTGVADTQYF TGTGCCATCAGTGGGGGGACAGGGGTGGCAGATACGCAGTATTTT
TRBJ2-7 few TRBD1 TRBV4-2 CASSQTRTGGYDEQYF TGTGCCAGCAGCCAGACCCGGACAGGGGGATATGACGAGCAGTACTTC
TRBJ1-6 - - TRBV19 CASSDGGANSPPLHF TGTGCCAGTTCCGATGGGGGCGCAAATAGTCCACCCCTCCACTTT
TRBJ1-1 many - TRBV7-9 CASSSNSNTEAFF TGTGCCAGCAGCTCCAATTCAAACACTGAAGCTTTCTTT
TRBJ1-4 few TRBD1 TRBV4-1 CASSSPGQGREKLFF TGCGCCAGCAGTTCGCCGGGACAGGGGAGAGAAAAACTGTTTTTT
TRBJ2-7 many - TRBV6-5 CASSNRDISYEQYF TGTGCCAGCAGTAACCGGGACATCTCCTACGAGCAGTACTTC
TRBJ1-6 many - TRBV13 CASSLGRVFSPLHF TGTGCCAGCAGCTTAGGGCGGGTTTTTTCACCCCTCCACTTT
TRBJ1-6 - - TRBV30 CASTSSWVSPLHF TGTGCCAGTACCAGCTCCTGGGTGTCACCCCTCCACTTT
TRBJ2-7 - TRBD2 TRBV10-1 CARSTSGGAYEQYF TGCGCCAGATCGACTAGCGGGGGGGCGTACGAGCAGTACTTC
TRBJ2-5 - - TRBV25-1 CASSHPVVWYQETQYF TGTGCCAGCAGCCACCCAGTCGTCTGGTACCAAGAGACCCAGTACTTC
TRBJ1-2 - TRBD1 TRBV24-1 CATSDSGQGRDYGYTF TGTGCCACCAGTGATTCGGGACAGGGTAGGGACTATGGCTACACCTTC
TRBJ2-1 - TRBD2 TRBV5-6 CASSSTSGRSSYNEQFF TGTGCCAGCAGCTCGACTAGCGGGAGGAGCTCCTACAATGAGCAGTTCTTC
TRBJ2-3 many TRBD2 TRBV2 CASRLLAGGSDTQYF TGTGCCAGCAGACTACTAGCGGGGGGATCAGATACGCAGTATTTT
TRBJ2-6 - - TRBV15 CATSRARASGANVLTF TGTGCCACCAGCAGAGCCAGAGCCTCTGGGGCCAACGTCCTGACTTTC
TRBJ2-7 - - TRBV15 CATSRDRALGGEQYF TGTGCCACCAGCAGAGATCGCGCCCTAGGGGGCGAGCAGTACTTC
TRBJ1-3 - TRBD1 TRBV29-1 CSADRANTIYF TGCAGCGCGGACAGGGCTAACACCATATATTTT
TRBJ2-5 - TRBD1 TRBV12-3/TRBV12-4 CASSPGDRDQETQYF TGTGCCAGCAGCCCCGGGGACAGGGATCAAGAGACCCAGTACTTC